This T cell receptor (beta chain) was retrieved from a study of radiotherapy plus CTLA-4 blockade in lung cancer. Across the whole study: Objective response was observed in roughly a sixth of patients, and disease control in approximately 33%.

Germline-derived CDR1 and CDR2 are SQVTM and ANQGSEA. The ends were cut back, 3 bases at V and 4 bases at J, with 12 bases in the middle. The CDR3 consists of 14 residues. In this sample, this clone turned up a few times. TCRdb keeps only in-frame clones here, not all; method: immunoSEQ multiplex PCR. Seen here are tens of thousands of clones, roughly three quarters observed once, and the top ten hold 4%. This sequence was found in a human donor with non-small cell lung cancer who had stable disease on radiotherapy plus ipilimumab. The starting material was peripheral blood, obtained from a patient treated with radiotherapy plus ipilimumab. The chain couples TRBV29-1 to TRBJ2-2; D possibly corresponds to TRBD1 (6 bases). CDR3: CSVESGVSTGELFF. The CDR3 coding sequence is TGCAGCGTTGAGTCAGGGGTGTCCACCGGGGAGCTGTTTTTT.